This T cell receptor beta chain emerged from a study of cytomegalovirus exposure and HLA in healthy donors. Overall study context: From HLA-typed donors, an early data release held roughly 89 million unique TCRs.

The V gene lost 2 bases and the J gene lost 5 bases, with 6 bases spanning the gap. The CDR3 has 12 residues. The germline V gene has CDR1 LNHDA and CDR2 SQIVND (reference sequence). Points from the study as a whole: Versus the approximately 700-donor mean, an Asian-associated ancestry cluster reportedly showed fewer N-insertions in a later analysis. Some TCR beta chains (roughly 150 of them) were listed as cytomegalovirus-associated. A later examination showed that TCR association rates differed by HLA locus, with DRB1 most and HLA-C fewest.

Concerning this clone: Its antigen is unknown.

This PCR relied on a set of 60 Vbeta primers and 13 Jbeta primers. Clones were sequenced by immunoSEQ multiplex PCR, and TCRdb holds only the in-frame ones, with some missing. The table has 100,000 to 150,000 clones, roughly 68% seen once. V and J are TRBV19 and TRBJ1-1, with unresolved D. Sequences were obtained from PBMCs. The receptor was derived from a woman aged 50 to 65 in good health and CMV-seropositive. CDR3 residues: CASSILGTEAFF. DNA of the CDR3: TGTGCCAGTAGTATACTCGGGACTGAAGCTTTCTTT. Full variable domain (outside the CDR3, taken from reference TRBV19 and TRBJ1-1): DGGITQSPKYLFRKEGQNVTLSCEQNLNHDAMYWYRQDPGQGLRLIYYSQIVNDFQKGDIAEGYSVSREKKESFPLTVTSAQKNPTAFYLCASSILGTEAFFGQGTRLTVV.